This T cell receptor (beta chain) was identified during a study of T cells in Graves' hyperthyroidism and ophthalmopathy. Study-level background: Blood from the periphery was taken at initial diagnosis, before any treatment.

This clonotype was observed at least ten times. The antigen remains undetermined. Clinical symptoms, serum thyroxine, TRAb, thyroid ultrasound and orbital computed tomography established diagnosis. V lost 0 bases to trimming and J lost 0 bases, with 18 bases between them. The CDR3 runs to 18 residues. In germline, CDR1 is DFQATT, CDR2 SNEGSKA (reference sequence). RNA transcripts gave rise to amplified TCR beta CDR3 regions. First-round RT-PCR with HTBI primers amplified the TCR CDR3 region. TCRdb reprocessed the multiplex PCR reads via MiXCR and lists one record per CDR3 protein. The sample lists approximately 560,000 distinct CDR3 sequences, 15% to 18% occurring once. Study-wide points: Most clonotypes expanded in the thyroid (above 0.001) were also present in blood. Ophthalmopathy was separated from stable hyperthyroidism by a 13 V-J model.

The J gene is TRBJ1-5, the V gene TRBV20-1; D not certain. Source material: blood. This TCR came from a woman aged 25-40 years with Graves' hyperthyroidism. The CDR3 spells CSARDDFTRALSNQPQHF. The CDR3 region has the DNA TGCAGTGCTAGAGATGATTTTACCCGAGCTCTTAGCAATCAGCCCCAGCATTTT.